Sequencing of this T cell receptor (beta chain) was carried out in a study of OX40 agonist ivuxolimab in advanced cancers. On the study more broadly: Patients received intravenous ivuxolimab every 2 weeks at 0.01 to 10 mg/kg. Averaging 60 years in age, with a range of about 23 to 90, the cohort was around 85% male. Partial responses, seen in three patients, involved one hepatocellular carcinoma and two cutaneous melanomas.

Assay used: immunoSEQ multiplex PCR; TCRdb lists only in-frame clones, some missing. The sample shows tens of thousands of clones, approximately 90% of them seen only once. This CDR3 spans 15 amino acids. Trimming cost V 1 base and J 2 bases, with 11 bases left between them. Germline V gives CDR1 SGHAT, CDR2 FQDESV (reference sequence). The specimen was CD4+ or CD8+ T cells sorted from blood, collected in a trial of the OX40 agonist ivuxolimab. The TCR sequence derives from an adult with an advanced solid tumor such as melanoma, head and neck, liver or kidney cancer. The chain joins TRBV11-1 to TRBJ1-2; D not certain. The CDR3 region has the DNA TGTGCCAGCAGCTTAGTCGGAACGGACAACTATGGCTACACCTTC. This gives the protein CASSLVGTDNYGYTF.